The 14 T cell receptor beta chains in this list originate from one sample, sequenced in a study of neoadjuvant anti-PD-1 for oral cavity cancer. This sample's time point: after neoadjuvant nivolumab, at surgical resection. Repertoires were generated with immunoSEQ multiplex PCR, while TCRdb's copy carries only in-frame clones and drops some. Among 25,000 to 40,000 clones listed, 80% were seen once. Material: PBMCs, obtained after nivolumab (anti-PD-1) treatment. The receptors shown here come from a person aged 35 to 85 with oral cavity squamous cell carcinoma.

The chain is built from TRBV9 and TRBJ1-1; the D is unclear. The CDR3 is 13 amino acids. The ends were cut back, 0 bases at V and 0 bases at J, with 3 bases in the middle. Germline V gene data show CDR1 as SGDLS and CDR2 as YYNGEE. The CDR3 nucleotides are TGTGCCAGCAGCGTAGAGGTGAACACTGAAGCTTTCTTT. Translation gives CASSVEVNTEAFF. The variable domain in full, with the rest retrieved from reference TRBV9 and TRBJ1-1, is DSGVTQTPKHLITATGQRVTLRCSPRSGDLSVYWYQQSLDQGLQFLIQYYNGEERAKGNILERFSAQQFPDLHSELNLSSLELGDSALYFCASSVEVNTEAFFGQGTRLTVV.

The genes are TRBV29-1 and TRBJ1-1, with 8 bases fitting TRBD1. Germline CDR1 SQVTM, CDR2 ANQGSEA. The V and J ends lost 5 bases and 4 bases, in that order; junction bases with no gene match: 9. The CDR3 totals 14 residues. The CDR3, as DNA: TGCAGCGTTTGTTGGGACAGGCTGGGCACTGAAGCTTTCTTT. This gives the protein CSVCWDRLGTEAFF.

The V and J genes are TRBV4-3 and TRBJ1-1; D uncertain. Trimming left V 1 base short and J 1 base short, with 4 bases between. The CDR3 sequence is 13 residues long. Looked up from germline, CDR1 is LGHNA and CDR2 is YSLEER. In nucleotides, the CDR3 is TGCGCCAGCAGCCAAGCGTGGAACACTGAAGCTTTCTTT. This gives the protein CASSQAWNTEAFF.

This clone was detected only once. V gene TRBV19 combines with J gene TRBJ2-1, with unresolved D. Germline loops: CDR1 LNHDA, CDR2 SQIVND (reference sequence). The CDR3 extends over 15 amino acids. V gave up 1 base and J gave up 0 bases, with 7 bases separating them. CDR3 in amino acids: CASSIVTNSYNEQFF. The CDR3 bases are TGTGCCAGTAGTATAGTCACGAACTCCTACAATGAGCAGTTCTTC.

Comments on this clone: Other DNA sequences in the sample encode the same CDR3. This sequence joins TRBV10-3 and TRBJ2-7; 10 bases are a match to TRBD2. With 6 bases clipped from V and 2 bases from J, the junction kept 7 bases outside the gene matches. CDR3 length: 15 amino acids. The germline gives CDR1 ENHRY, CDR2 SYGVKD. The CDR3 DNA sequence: TGTGCCATCAGAGGCGGACTAGCGGAGACCTACGAGCAGTACTTC. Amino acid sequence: CAIRGGLAETYEQYF.

CDR3 protein: CASSRRSAADTQYF. Here the CDR3 DNA reads TGTGCCAGCAGTCGGAGATCCGCGGCAGATACGCAGTATTTT. V and J are TRBV2 and TRBJ2-3; D is ambiguous. Germline CDR1 SNHLY, CDR2 FYNNEI. V was cut by 5 bases and J by 4 bases, with 13 bases left in between. CDR3 length: 14 residues. The complete variable domain, with remaining parts taken from reference TRBV2 and TRBJ2-3, reads EPEVTQTPSHQVTQMGQEVILRCVPISNHLYFYWYRQILGQKVEFLVSFYNNEISEKSEIFDDQFSVERPDGSNFTLKIRSTKLEDSAMYFCASSRRSAADTQYFGPGTRLTVL.

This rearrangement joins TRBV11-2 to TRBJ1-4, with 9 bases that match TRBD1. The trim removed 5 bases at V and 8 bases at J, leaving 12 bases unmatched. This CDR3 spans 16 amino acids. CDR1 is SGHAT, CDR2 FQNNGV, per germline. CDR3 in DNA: TGTGCCAGCAGCAGAACCACAGGGGGCATGGGGGAAAAACTGTTTTTT. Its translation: CASSRTTGGMGEKLFF.

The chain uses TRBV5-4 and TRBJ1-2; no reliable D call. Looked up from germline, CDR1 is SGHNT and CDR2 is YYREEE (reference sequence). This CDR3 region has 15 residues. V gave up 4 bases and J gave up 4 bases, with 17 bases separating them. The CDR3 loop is CASSETALDFYGYTF. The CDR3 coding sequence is TGTGCCAGCAGCGAAACAGCATTGGACTTCTATGGCTACACCTTC.

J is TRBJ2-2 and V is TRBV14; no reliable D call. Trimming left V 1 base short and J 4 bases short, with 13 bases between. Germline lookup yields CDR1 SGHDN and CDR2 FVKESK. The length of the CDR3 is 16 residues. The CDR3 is CASSQGATAVTGELFF. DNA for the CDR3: TGTGCCAGCAGCCAAGGAGCGACGGCGGTCACCGGGGAGCTGTTTTTT.

Here the CDR3 reads CASSYEYGVQPQHF. CDR3 nucleotide sequence: TGTGCCAGCAGTTACGAGTATGGGGTACAGCCCCAGCATTTT. The V gene is TRBV6-6, the J gene TRBJ1-5; D unclear. V was shortened by 2 bases and J by 7 bases, with 12 bases between the two germline ends. The germline V gene encodes CDR1 MNHNY and CDR2 SVGAGI (reference sequence). The CDR3 spans 14 residues.

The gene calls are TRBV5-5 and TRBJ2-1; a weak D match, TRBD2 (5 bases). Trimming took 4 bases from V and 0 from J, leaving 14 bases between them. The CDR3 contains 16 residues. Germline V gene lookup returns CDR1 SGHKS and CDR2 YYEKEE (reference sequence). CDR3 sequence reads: CASSTNGVSSYNEQFF. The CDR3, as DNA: TGTGCCAGCAGCACAAACGGGGTGAGCTCCTACAATGAGCAGTTCTTC.

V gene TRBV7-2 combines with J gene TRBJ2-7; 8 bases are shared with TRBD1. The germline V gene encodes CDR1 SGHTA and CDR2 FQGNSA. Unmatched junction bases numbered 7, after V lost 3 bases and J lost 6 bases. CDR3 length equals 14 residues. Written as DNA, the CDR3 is TGTGCCAGCAGCTTGTTCAGGGGGCAAGGCGAGCAGTACTTC. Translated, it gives CASSLFRGQGEQYF. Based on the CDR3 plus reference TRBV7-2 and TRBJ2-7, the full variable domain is GAGVSQSPSNKVTEKGKDVELRCDPISGHTALYWYRQSLGQGLEFLIYFQGNSAPDKSGLPSDRFSAERTGGSVSTLTIQRTQQEDSAVYLCASSLFRGQGEQYFGPGTRLTVT.

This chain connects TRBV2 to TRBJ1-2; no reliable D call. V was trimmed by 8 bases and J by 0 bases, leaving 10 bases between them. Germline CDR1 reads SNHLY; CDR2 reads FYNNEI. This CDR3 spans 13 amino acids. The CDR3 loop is CASADPTNYGYTF. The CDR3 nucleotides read TGTGCCAGCGCGGACCCTACTAACTATGGCTACACCTTC.

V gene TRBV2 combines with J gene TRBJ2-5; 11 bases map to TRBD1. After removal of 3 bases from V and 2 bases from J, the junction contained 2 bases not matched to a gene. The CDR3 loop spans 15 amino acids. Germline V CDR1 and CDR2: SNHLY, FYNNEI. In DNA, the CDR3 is TGTGCCAGCAGTGACCGGGACAGGGGGCAAGAGACCCAGTACTTC. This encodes CASSDRDRGQETQYF.